Below are 3 T cell receptor beta chains sequenced from a single sample in a study of cytomegalovirus exposure and HLA in healthy donors. The PCR contained 60 Vbeta and 13 Jbeta primers. Assay: immunoSEQ multiplex PCR; the TCRdb copy retains only in-frame clones and omits some. The table records about 240,000 clones, roughly 78% of them present only once. The sample consisted of PBMCs. All receptors derive from a boy aged 5-17 years in good health and CMV-seronegative.

The V and J genes are TRBV27 and TRBJ2-5; 8 bases fit TRBD2. V was pared by 2 bases and J by 7 bases, with 6 bases of the junction left unmatched. Looked up from germline, CDR1 is MNHEY and CDR2 is SMNVEV (reference sequence). This CDR3 has 14 amino acids. This CDR3 reads CASSLTGGPRTQYF. CDR3 nucleotides: TGTGCCAGCAGTTTAACGGGAGGGCCGAGGACCCAGTACTTC.

This chain links TRBV29-1 with TRBJ1-1; tentatively, D is TRBD1 (5 bases). The V gene lost 2 bases and the J gene lost 4 bases, with 11 bases spanning the gap. Germline CDR1 and CDR2: SQVTM and ANQGSEA. This CDR3 spans 13 amino acids. In DNA form, the CDR3 reads TGCAGCGTTGAACAGCAGGGAGGCACTGAAGCTTTCTTT. Translating it yields CSVEQQGGTEAFF.

The chain combines TRBV19 with TRBJ1-1, with 7 bases fitting TRBD1. CDR1 is LNHDA, CDR2 SQIVND, per germline (reference sequence). This CDR3 region has 14 residues. V shed 5 bases, J shed 5 bases, and the junction held 8 bases outside the gene matches. CDR3 protein: CASSSDRVWTEAFF. The CDR3 bases are TGTGCCAGTAGTTCCGACAGGGTGTGGACTGAAGCTTTCTTT.